The clone carrying this TCR beta chain has ten or more counts. Its target is unknown. The data derive from a study of naive and memory T cell subsets. CD8 T cells were positively selected from what remained after CD4 positive selection. Study observations and caveats: Naive repertoires, especially CD8, held a few larger clonotypes, possibly memory cells re-expressing CD45RA.

Two oligonucleotides, mixed equimolar, formed the beta constant-region primer covering TRBC1 and TRBC2. Four rounds of PCR amplified the ligated cDNA using nested alpha and beta constant-region primers plus SP2. MiXCR was run by TCRdb on the UMI-ligation and nested PCR reads, yielding one entry per CDR3 protein. The repertoire holds some 110,000 distinct CDR3 sequences, with 13% to 15% as singletons. With 4 bases removed from V and 4 bases from J, the gap between germline ends came to 9 bases. The CDR3 spans 13 residues. Germline CDR1 SGDLS, CDR2 YYNGEE. This chain links TRBV9 with TRBJ2-1, with D maybe TRBD2 (6 bases). Sequenced material: naive CD8+ T cells from blood. The clonotype comes from a human donor in good health. The CDR3 bases are TGTGCCAGCAGCCCGGAGGGATACAATGAGCAGTTCTTC. This encodes CASSPEGYNEQFF.